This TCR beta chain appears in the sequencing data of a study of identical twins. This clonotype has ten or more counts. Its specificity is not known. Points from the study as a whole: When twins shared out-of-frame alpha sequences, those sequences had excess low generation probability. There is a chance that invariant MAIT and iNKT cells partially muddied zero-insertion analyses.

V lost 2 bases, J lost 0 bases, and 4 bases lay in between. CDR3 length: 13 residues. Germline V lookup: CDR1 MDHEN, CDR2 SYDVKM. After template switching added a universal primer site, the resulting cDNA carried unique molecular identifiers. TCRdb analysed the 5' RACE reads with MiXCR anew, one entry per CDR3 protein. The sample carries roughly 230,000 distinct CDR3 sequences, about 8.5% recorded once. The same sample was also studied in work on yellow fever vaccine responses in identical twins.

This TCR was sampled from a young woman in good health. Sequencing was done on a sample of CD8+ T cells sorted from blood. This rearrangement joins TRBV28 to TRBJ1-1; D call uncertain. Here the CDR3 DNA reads TGTGCCAGCAGTTTACCCATGAACACTGAAGCTTTCTTT. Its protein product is CASSLPMNTEAFF. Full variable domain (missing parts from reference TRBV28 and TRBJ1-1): DVKVTQSSRYLVKRTGEKVFLECVQDMDHENMFWYRQDPGLGLRLIYFSYDVKMKEKGDIPEGYSVSREKKERFSLILESASTNQTSMYLCASSLPMNTEAFFGQGTRLTVV.